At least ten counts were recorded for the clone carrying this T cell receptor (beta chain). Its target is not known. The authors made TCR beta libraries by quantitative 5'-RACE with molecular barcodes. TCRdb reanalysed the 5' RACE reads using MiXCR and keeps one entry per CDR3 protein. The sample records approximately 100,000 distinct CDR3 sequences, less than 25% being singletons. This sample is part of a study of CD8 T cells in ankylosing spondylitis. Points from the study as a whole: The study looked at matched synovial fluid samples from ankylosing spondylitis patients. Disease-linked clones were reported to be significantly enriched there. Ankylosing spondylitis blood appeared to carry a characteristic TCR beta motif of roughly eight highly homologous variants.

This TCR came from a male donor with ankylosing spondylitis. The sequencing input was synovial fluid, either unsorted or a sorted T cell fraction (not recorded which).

The CDR3 DNA follows: TGCGCCAGCATGAACAGGGTTTCGCTCACAGATACGCAGTATTTT. It codes for CASMNRVSLTDTQYF. The chain has TRBV10-2 and TRBJ2-3; possibly TRBD1 for D (6 bases). This CDR3 is built from 15 residues. V dropped 7 bases and J dropped 2 bases, with 16 bases sitting between them. CDR1 is WSHSY and CDR2 is SAAADI in the germline V gene.